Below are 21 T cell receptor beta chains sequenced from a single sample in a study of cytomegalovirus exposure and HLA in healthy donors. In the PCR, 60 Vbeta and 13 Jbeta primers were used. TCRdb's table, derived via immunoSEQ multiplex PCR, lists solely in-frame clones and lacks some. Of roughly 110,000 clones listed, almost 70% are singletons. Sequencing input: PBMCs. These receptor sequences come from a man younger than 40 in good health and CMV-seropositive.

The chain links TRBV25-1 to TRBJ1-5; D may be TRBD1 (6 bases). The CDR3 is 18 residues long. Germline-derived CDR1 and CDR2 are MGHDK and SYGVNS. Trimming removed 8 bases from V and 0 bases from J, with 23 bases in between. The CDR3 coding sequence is TGTGCCAGCGAACACCCGACATACAGGGCCCATAGCAATCAGCCCCAGCATTTT. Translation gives CASEHPTYRAHSNQPQHF.

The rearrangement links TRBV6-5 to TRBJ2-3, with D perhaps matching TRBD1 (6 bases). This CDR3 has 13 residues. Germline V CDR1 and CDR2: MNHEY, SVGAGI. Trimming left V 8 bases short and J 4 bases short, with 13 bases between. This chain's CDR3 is CASRRTVADTQYF. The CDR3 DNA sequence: TGTGCCAGCCGACGGACAGTGGCAGATACGCAGTATTTT.

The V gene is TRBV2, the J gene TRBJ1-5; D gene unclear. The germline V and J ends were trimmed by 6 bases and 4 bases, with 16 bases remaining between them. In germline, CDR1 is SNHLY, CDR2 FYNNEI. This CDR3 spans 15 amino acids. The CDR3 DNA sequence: TGTGCCAGCAGGGACGGGGATTTTGGGAATCAGCCCCAGCATTTT. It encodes CASRDGDFGNQPQHF.

Written as DNA, the CDR3 is TGCAGCGTTGTTTTCAGTGGAGCTTCGACCCAGTACTTC. This codes for CSVVFSGASTQYF. The chain employs TRBV29-1 and TRBJ2-5; D is undetermined. The CDR3 runs 13 residues. V lost 4 bases, J lost 7 bases, and 16 bases lay in between. CDR1 is SQVTM and CDR2 is ANQGSEA in the germline V gene.

The CDR3 sequence: CASSSGWGVDEQYF. The CDR3 bases are TGTGCCAGCAGCTCCGGTTGGGGGGTGGACGAGCAGTACTTC. The J gene is TRBJ2-5, the V gene TRBV5-4; D possibly corresponds to TRBD2 (6 bases). The J call may be wrong; the DNA end is better matched by TRBJ2-7. Germline lookup yields CDR1 SGHNT and CDR2 YYREEE (reference sequence). The CDR3 sequence is 14 residues long.

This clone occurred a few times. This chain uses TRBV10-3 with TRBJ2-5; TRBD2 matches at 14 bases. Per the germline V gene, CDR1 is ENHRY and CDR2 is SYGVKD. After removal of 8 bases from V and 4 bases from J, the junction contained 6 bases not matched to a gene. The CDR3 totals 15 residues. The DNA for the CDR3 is TGTGCCATCTCTGGGACTAGCGGGAGAGGAGAGACCCAGTACTTC. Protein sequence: CAISGTSGRGETQYF.

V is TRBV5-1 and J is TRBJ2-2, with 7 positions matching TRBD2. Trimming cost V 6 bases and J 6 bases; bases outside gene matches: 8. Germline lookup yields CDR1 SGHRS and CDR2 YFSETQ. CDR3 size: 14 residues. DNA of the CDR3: TGCGCCAGCAAAAACGGGGGGTTCGCCGGGGAGCTGTTTTTT. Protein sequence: CASKNGGFAGELFF.

The DNA for the CDR3 is TGTGCCAGCAGCTTTAATTACAGGGGCTCCTACAATGAGCAGTTCTTC. Protein product: CASSFNYRGSYNEQFF. This chain joins TRBV7-3 and TRBJ2-1; TRBD1 matches 7 bases. The J segment lost 0 bases and the V segment lost 3 bases, leaving 5 bases of the junction unmatched. Germline V gene lookup returns CDR1 SGHTA and CDR2 FQGTGA. This CDR3 contains 16 residues.

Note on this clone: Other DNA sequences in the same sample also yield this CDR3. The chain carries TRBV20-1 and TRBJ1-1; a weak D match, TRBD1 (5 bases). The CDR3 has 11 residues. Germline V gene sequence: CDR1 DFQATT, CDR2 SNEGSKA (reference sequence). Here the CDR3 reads CSARGGTEAFF. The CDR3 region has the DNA TGCAGCGCCCGCGGGGGCACTGAAGCTTTCTTT.

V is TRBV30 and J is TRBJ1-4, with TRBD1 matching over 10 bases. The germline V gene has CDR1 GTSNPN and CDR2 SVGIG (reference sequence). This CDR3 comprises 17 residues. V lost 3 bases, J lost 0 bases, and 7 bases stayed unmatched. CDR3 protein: CAWSFPDRGSTNEKLFF. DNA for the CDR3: TGTGCCTGGAGCTTCCCGGACAGGGGGTCAACTAATGAAAAACTGTTTTTT.

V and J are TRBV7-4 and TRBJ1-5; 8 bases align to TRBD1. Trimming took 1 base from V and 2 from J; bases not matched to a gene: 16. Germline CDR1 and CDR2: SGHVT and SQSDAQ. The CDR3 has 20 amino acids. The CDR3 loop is CASSLGPGQARVCGNQPQHF. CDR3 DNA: TGTGCCAGCAGCTTAGGTCCGGGACAGGCGAGAGTATGTGGCAATCAGCCCCAGCATTTT. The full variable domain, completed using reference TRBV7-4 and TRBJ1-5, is GAGVSQSPRYKVAKRGRDVALRCDSISGHVTLYWYRQTLGQGSEVLTYSQSDAQRDKSGRPSGRFSAERPERSVSTLKIQRTEQGDSAVYLCASSLGPGQARVCGNQPQHFGDGTRLSIL.

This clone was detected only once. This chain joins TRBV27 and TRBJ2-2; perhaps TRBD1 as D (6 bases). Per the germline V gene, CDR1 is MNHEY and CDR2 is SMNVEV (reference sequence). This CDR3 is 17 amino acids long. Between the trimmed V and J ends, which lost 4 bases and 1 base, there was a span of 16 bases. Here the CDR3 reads CASSSWSPGQNTGELFF. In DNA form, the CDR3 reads TGTGCCAGCAGTTCCTGGTCCCCGGGACAGAACACCGGGGAGCTGTTTTTT.

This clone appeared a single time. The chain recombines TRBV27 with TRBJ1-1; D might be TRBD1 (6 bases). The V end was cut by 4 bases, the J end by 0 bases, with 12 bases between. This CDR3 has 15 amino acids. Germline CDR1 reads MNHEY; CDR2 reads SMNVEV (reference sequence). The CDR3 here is CASSSQGPLNTEAFF. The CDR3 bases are TGTGCCAGCAGTTCACAGGGACCGCTGAACACTGAAGCTTTCTTT.

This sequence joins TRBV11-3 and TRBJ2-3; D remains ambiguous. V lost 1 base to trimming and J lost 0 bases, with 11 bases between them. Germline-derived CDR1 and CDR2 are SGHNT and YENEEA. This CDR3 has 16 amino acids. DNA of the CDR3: TGTGCCAGCAGCTTAGCGGAGTTTTCTAGCACAGATACGCAGTATTTT. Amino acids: CASSLAEFSSTDTQYF.

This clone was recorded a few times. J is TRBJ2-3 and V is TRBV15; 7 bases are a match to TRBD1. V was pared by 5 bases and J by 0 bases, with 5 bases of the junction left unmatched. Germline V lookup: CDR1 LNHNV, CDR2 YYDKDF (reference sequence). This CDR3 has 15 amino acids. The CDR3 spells CATSSGQMSTDTQYF. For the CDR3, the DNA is TGTGCCACCAGCTCGGGACAGATGAGCACAGATACGCAGTATTTT.

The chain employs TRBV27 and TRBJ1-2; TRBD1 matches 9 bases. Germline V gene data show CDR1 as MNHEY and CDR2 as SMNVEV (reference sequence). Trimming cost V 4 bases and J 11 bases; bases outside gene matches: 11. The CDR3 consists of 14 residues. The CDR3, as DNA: TGTGCCAGCAGTTCAAGGACAGGGGACCTCTGGTACACCTTC. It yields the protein CASSSRTGDLWYTF.

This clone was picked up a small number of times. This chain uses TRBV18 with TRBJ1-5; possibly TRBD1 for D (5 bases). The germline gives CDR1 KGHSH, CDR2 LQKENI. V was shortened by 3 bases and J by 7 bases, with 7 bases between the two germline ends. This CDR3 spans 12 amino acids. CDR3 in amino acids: CASSPQGQPQHF. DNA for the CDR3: TGTGCCAGCTCACCGCAGGGACAGCCCCAGCATTTT.

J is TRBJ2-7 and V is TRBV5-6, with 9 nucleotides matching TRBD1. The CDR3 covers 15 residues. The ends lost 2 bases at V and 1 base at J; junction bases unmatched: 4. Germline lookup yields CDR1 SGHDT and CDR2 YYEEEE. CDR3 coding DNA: TGTGCCAGCAGCTTCAGTGGGACAGGGTCCTACGAGCAGTACTTC. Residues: CASSFSGTGSYEQYF.

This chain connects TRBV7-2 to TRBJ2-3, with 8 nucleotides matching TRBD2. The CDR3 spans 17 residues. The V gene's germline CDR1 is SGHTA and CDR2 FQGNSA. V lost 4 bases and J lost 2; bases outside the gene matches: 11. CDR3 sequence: CASSSDLAGGTTDTQYF. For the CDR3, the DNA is TGTGCCAGCAGCTCAGACCTGGCGGGAGGAACCACAGATACGCAGTATTTT.

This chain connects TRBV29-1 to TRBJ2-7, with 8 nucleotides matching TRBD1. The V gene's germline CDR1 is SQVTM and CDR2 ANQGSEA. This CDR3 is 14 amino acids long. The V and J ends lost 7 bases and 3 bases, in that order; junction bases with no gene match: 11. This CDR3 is CSANTTGGNYEQYV. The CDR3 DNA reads TGCAGCGCGAATACTACAGGGGGAAACTACGAGCAGTACGTC.

DNA of the CDR3: TGTGCCAGCAGTGAAGCCCTAGGGGTAACTGGAAACACCATATATTTT. This gives the protein CASSEALGVTGNTIYF. The chain links TRBV6-1 to TRBJ1-3; the D gene is possibly TRBD1 (5 bases). The V end lost 0 bases, the J end lost 2 bases, and 11 bases lay between the germline ends. Germline CDR1 and CDR2: MNHNS and SASEGT. CDR3 length: 16 residues.